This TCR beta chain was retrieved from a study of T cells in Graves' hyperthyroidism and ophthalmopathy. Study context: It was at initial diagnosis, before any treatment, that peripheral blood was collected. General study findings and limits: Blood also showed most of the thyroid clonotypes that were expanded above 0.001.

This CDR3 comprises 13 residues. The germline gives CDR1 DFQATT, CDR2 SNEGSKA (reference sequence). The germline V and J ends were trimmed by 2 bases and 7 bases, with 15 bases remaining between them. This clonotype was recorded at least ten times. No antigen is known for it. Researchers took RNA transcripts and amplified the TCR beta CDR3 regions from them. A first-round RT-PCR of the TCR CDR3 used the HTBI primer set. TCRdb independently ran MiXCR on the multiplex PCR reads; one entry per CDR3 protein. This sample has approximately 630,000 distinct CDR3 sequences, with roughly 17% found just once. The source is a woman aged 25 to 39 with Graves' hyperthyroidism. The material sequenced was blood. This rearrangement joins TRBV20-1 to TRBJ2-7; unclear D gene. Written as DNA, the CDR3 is TGCAGTGCTAGACAGGCCAGTACGTCTGAGCAGTACTTC. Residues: CSARQASTSEQYF.